This T cell receptor beta chain was observed in a study of blood T cell repertoires in COVID-19. Looking at the study overall: The United States, Italy and Spain were the sources of the acute and convalescent COVID-19 samples. PBMCs, B-cell-depleted T cells, or T cells were the source of the cDNA or gDNA that made up the material.

In the original workflow: Reference gene primers were amplified, and this amplification served to estimate nucleated cell counts. This table comes from immunoSEQ multiplex PCR, and its TCRdb copy is limited to in-frame clones, with some not included. For V, J and clone size, that table is used; D and trimming come from the DNA. This repertoire shows 110,000 or so clones, about 88% found once; its top ten account for around 8.4%. V lost 4 bases to trimming and J lost 5 bases; unmatched junction nucleotides: 5. CDR3 length: 15 residues. The germline gives CDR1 LGHNA, CDR2 YSLEER. This clone showed up just once.

The TCR originated in a woman aged 65 to 85 who had recovered from COVID-19. Sequenced sample: peripheral blood. The chain joins TRBV4-3 to TRBJ1-6, with 7 bases lining up with TRBD1. CDR3 sequence (DNA): TGCGCCAGCAGCCCTCAGACAGGGCATAATTCACCCCTCCACTTT. As protein: CASSPQTGHNSPLHF.